This passage covers 9 T cell receptor beta chains from one sample sequenced in a study of blood T cells in healthy people across ages. Primed by a sample-barcoded 5' primer and a J-beta primer mix, a second PCR proceeded for about 7 to 11 cycles. TCRdb reprocessed the 5' RACE reads with MiXCR, giving one entry per CDR3 protein. There are 1.5 million to 2 million distinct CDR3 sequences in the sample; about 31% occur only once, and about 11% lies in the top ten. The specimen sequenced was blood. Receptors were obtained from a woman in her twenties or thirties in good health.

CDR3 sequence: CASSRTGWSNQPQHF. As DNA, the CDR3 is TGTGCCAGCAGCCGAACAGGTTGGAGTAATCAGCCCCAGCATTTT. J is TRBJ1-5 and V is TRBV27; the D gene is possibly TRBD1 (5 bases). V was trimmed by 6 bases and J by 4 bases, leaving 16 bases between them. CDR3 length equals 15 residues. Looked up from germline, CDR1 is MNHEY and CDR2 is SMNVEV (reference sequence).

The V and J genes are TRBV18 and TRBJ2-4; possibly TRBD2 for D (5 bases). The DNA end is more similar to TRBJ2-7, so the J call may be wrong. The CDR3 runs to 15 residues. Germline V gene lookup returns CDR1 KGHSH and CDR2 LQKENI. The CDR3 DNA reads as TGTGCCAGCTCACCAAGTCCTACGGGGTCTGCCGAGCAGTACTTC. Amino acid sequence: CASSPSPTGSAEQYF.

This clonotype was observed a handful of times. This rearrangement joins TRBV4-2 to TRBJ2-1, with 12 positions matching TRBD2. The V gene end was trimmed by 2 bases and the J gene end by 2 bases; junction bases not matched to a gene: 4. The CDR3 consists of 17 residues. Germline CDR1 LGHNA, CDR2 YNFKEQ. This chain's CDR3 is CASSQRLAGVTYNEQFF. CDR3 bases: TGTGCCAGCAGCCAAAGACTAGCGGGGGTAACCTACAATGAGCAGTTCTTC.

The chain uses TRBV6-5 and TRBJ2-6; D is uncertain. CDR1 is MNHEY and CDR2 is SVGAGI in the germline V gene. The CDR3 is 16 residues long. Trimming removed 0 bases at V and 4 bases at J, with 10 bases between. The CDR3 DNA reads as TGTGCCAGCAGTTACTCCAGGAGTGCAGGGGCCAACGTCCTGACTTTC. It is translated as CASSYSRSAGANVLTF.

This chain joins TRBV27 and TRBJ2-5; 8 bases fit TRBD2. The J call is in doubt because the DNA end fits TRBJ2-7 better. Germline CDR1 reads MNHEY; CDR2 reads SMNVEV (reference sequence). This CDR3 contains 15 residues. The CDR3 protein is CASSLSSGGFYEQYF. The CDR3 region has the DNA TGTGCCAGCAGTTTATCGAGCGGGGGTTTCTACGAGCAGTACTTC.

This clonotype has just a few counts. This chain uses TRBV5-6 with TRBJ2-7; 14 bases map to TRBD2. The V gene's germline CDR1 is SGHDT and CDR2 YYEEEE. V shed 0 bases and J 2 bases; nucleotides not matched to a gene: 7. The CDR3 sequence is 18 residues long. In DNA, the CDR3 is TGTGCCAGCAGCTTGGCCGGACTAGCGGGAGGCCCTACCTACGAGCAGTACTTC. Translating gives CASSLAGLAGGPTYEQYF.

This clonotype was recorded a few times. This sequence joins TRBV7-2 and TRBJ2-3; 11 bases map to TRBD1. The germline gives CDR1 SGHTA, CDR2 FQGNSA. Germline trimming cut 1 base from V and 4 bases from J; bases unmatched to any gene: 4. This CDR3 is built from 16 residues. The chain's CDR3 is CASSLDGTGGSDTQYF. In DNA, the CDR3 is TGTGCCAGCAGCTTAGATGGGACAGGGGGTTCAGATACGCAGTATTTT.

This sequence joins TRBV20-1 and TRBJ1-1; TRBD1 matches 7 bases. CDR1 is DFQATT, CDR2 SNEGSKA, per germline (reference sequence). The CDR3 contains 12 residues. The V segment lost 6 bases and the J segment 11 bases; nucleotides outside the gene matches: 12. The CDR3 DNA reads as TGCAGTGCCGCCCCCGGGACAGATTTCGCTTTCTTT. Translating it yields CSAAPGTDFAFF.

The chain is built from TRBV7-9 and TRBJ2-7; TRBD2 matches 7 bases. Germline V gene lookup returns CDR1 SEHNR and CDR2 FQNEAQ (reference sequence). The CDR3 totals 16 residues. Trimming at V came to 2 bases and at J to 1 base, leaving 8 bases not matched to a gene. The CDR3 loop reads CASSLYLGGFSYEQYF. Here the CDR3 DNA reads TGTGCCAGCAGCTTATACCTGGGAGGGTTTTCCTACGAGCAGTACTTC. Variable domain in full (rest from reference TRBV7-9 and TRBJ2-7): DTGVSQNPRHKITKRGQNVTFRCDPISEHNRLYWYRQTLGQGPEFLTYFQNEAQLEKSRLLSDRFSAERPKGSFSTLEIQRTEQGDSAMYLCASSLYLGGFSYEQYFGPGTRLTVT.